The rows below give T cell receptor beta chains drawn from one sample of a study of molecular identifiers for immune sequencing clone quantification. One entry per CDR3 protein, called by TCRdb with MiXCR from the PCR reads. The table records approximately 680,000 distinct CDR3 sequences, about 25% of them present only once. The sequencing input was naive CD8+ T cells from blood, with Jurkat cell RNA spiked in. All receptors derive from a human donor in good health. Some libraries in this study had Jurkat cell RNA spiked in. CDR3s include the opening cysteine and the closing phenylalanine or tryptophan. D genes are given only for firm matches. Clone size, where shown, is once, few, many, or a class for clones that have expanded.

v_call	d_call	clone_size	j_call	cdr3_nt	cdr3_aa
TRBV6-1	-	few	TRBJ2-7	TGTGCCAGCAGTGATTACCGGCAGACAGGATTCTACGAGCAGTACTTC	CASSDYRQTGFYEQYF
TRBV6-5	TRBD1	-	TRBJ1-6	TGTGCCAGCAGTTCGACTCCTCAATGGGACAGCGATAATTCACCCCTCCACTTT	CASSSTPQWDSDNSPLHF
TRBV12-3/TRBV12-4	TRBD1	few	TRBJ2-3	TGTGCCAGCAGTCAAATTGACAGGGGGGAGAATACGCAGTATTTT	CASSQIDRGENTQYF
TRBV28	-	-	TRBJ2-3	TGTGCCAGCAGTTTTGGTCCCGGGAGCACAGATCCGCAGTATTTT	CASSFGPGSTDPQYF
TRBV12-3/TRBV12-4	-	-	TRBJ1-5	TGTGCCAGCAAAGGTGAAGGCAATCAGCCCCAGCATTTT	CASKGEGNQPQHF
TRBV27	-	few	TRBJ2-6	TGTGCCAGCGGACATAGCTCTGGGGCCAACGTCCTGACTTTC	CASGHSSGANVLTF
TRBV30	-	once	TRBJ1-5	TGTGCCTGGAGGCCCAGGATCGGCAATCAGCCCCAGCATTTT	CAWRPRIGNQPQHF
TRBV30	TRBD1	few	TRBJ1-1	TGTGCCTGGAGTGTACGGCGGACAGGGGGCACTGAAGCTTTCTTT	CAWSVRRTGGTEAFF
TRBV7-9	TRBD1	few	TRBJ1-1	TGTGCCAGCAGCTTCCAGGGGGGCCCAGTTACTGAAGCTTTCTTT	CASSFQGGPVTEAFF
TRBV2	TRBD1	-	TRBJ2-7	TGTGCCTGCAGTGACACAGGGGGTTTAACCTACGAGCAGTACTTC	CACSDTGGLTYEQYF
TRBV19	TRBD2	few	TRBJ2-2	TGTGCCAAAAAGGTTCTAGCGGGGGGCCGGGGTACCGGGGAGCTGTTTTTT	CAKKVLAGGRGTGELFF
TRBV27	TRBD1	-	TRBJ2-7	TGTGCCAGCAGTTTATCGGGGGACAGCTCCTACGAGCAGTACTTC	CASSLSGDSSYEQYF
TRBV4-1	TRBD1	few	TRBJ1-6	TGCGCCACTGAAGGGACAGGGGGCTCACCCCTCCACTTT	CATEGTGGSPLHF
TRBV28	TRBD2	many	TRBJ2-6	TGTGCCAGCATGACTAGCCAGAACCGGGGTGGGCATCCTGGGGCCAACGTCCTGACTTTC	CASMTSQNRGGHPGANVLTF
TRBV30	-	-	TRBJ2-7	TGTGCCTGGTCGGGACACCCTGCGGGGCAGTACTTC	CAWSGHPAGQYF
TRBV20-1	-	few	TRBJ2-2	TGCAGTGCTAGAGATGTTGATCAGGCCCCCACCGGGGAGCTGTTTTTT	CSARDVDQAPTGELFF
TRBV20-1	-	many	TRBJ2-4	TGCAGTGCTAGAGGCCCCAACCGGCAGCTAGCCAAAAACATTCAGTACTTC	CSARGPNRQLAKNIQYF
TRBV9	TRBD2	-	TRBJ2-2	TGTGCCAGTAGCGGGGAGCGCACCGGGGAGCTGTTTTTT	CASSGERTGELFF
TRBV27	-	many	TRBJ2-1	TGTGCCAGCAGTTTCACGGGTGAGCAGTTCTTC	CASSFTGEQFF
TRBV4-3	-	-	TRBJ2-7	TGCGCCAGCAGCCAAGAGGTTCAGGGCGGCACCTACGAGCAGTACTTC	CASSQEVQGGTYEQYF
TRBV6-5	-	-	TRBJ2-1	TGTGCCAGCAGTTACTTAGGGGCGAGGGGCTACAATGAGCAGTTCTTC	CASSYLGARGYNEQFF
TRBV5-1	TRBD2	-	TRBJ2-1	TGCGCCAGCACCTTAGCGGGAGGGCCCTTGAATGAGCAGTTCTTC	CASTLAGGPLNEQFF
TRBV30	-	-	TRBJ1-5	TGTGCCTGGAGTGTACTGGGGGGGGGGGAGCCCCAGCATTTT	CAWSVLGGGEPQHF
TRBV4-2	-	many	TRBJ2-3	TGTGCCAGCAGCCAAGAAAGAGGTGGAGGGACCCACACAGATACGCAGTATTTT	CASSQERGGGTHTDTQYF
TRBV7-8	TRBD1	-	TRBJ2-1	TGTGCCAGCAGCGAACCGGGGACAGGGTCCTACAATGAGCAGTTCTTC	CASSEPGTGSYNEQFF
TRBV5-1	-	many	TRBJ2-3	TGCGCCAGCAGCTTGTTGTCCGGACAAGATACGCAGTATTTT	CASSLLSGQDTQYF
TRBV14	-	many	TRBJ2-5	TGTGCCAGCAGCCAAGTAGTTGAAGAGACCCAGTACTTC	CASSQVVEETQYF
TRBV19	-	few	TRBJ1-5	TGTGCCAGTAGTACATGGTCCGATCAGCCCCAGCATTTT	CASSTWSDQPQHF
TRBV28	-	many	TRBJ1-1	TGTGCCACCCAGTCGGGGTATCGCACTGAAGCTTTCTTT	CATQSGYRTEAFF